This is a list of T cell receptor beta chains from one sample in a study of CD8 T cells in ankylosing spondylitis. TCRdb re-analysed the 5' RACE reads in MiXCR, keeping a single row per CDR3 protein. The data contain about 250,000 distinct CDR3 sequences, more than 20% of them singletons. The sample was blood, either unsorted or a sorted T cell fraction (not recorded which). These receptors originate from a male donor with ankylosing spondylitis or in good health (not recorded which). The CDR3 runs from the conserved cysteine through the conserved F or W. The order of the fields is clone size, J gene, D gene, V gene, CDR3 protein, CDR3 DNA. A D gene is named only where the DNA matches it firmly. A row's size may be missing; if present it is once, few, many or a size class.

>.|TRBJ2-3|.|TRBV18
CASSRLQGNSDTQYF
TGTGCCAGCTCACGACTCCAGGGTAACTCAGATACGCAGTATTTT
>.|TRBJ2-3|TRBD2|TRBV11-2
CASSLDWTSGAPSTDTQYF
TGTGCCAGCAGCTTAGATTGGACTAGCGGGGCGCCGAGCACAGATACGCAGTATTTT
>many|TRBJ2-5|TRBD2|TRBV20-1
CSASAGRQETQYF
TGCAGTGCCTCAGCGGGGAGACAAGAGACCCAGTACTTC
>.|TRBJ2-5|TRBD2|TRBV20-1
CSVPSGRGGETQYF
TGCAGTGTCCCGAGCGGGCGGGGGGGAGAGACCCAGTACTTC
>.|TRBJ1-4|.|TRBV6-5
CASSYSGDEKLFF
TGTGCCAGCAGTTACTCAGGGGATGAAAAACTGTTTTTT
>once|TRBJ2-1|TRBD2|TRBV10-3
CAISEGLAGVSSYNEQFF
TGTGCCATCAGTGAGGGACTAGCGGGGGTAAGCTCCTACAATGAGCAGTTCTTC
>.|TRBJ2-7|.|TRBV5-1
CASSLPGATRQYF
TGCGCCAGCAGCTTACCGGGGGCGACGAGGCAGTACTTC
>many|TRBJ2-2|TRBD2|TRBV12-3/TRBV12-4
CASSLYPSGGNTGELFF
TGTGCCAGCAGTTTATACCCTAGCGGGGGGAACACCGGGGAGCTGTTTTTT
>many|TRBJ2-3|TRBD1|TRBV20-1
CSAGTGGGTDTQYF
TGCAGTGCTGGAACAGGGGGCGGCACAGATACGCAGTATTTT
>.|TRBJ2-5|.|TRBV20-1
CSALRGWLGETQYF
TGCAGTGCCCTTAGAGGGTGGCTCGGAGAGACCCAGTACTTC
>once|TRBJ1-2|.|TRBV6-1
CASNIWAEGGYTF
TGTGCCAGCAATATTTGGGCCGAAGGGGGCTACACCTTC
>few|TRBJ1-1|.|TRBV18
CASSLWRDTEAFF
TGTGCCAGCTCACTCTGGAGGGACACTGAAGCTTTCTTT
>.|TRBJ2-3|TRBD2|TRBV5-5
CASSPSGGGTDTQYF
TGTGCCAGCAGCCCAAGCGGGGGGGGCACAGATACGCAGTATTTT
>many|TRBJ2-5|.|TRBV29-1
CSVDGARGGETQYF
TGCAGCGTTGATGGGGCTAGGGGAGGAGAGACCCAGTACTTC
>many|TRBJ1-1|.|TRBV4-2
CASSQDPDGRNTEAFF
TGTGCCAGCAGCCAAGATCCGGACGGTCGGAACACTGAAGCTTTCTTT
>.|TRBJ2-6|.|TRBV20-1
CSGDGAGSGANVLTF
TGCAGTGGGGACGGCGCTGGGTCTGGGGCCAACGTCCTGACTTTC
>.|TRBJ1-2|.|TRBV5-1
CASSLDATNYGYTF
TGCGCCAGCAGCTTGGATGCGACTAACTATGGCTACACCTTC
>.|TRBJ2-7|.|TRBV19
CATSNGGAPSYTTYEQYF
TGTGCCACCTCGAATGGCGGGGCCCCTAGCTACACGACCTACGAGCAGTACTTC
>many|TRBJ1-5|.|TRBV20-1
CSAQTGLADQPQHF
TGCAGTGCCCAAACAGGGCTTGCCGATCAGCCCCAGCATTTT
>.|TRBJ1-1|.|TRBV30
CAWSPFRPDNTEAFF
TGTGCCTGGAGCCCCTTCAGGCCAGACAACACTGAAGCTTTCTTT
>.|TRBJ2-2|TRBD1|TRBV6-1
CASRPSQGVPGELFF
TGTGCCAGCAGGCCCTCACAGGGGGTACCCGGGGAGCTGTTTTTT
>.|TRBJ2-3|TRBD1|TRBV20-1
CSASPGTGDADTQYF
TGCAGTGCCAGCCCCGGGACAGGAGACGCAGATACGCAGTATTTT
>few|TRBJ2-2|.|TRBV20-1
CSARDHKRGGPTGELFF
TGCAGTGCTAGAGATCATAAACGCGGTGGTCCCACCGGGGAGCTGTTTTTT
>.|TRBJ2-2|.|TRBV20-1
CSANPGAGNTGELFF
TGCAGTGCTAACCCAGGGGCAGGGAACACCGGGGAGCTGTTTTTT
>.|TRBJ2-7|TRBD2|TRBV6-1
CASTPGGISYYEQYF
TGTGCCAGCACCCCCGGGGGGATATCCTACTACGAGCAGTACTTC
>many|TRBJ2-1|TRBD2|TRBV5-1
CASSLRSGGAYNEQFF
TGCGCCAGCAGCTTGCGTAGCGGGGGGGCCTACAATGAGCAGTTCTTC
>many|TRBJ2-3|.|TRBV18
CASSPMADTQYF
TGTGCCAGCTCACCGATGGCGGATACGCAGTATTTT
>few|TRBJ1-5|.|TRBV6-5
CASSYSRQDDQPQHF
TGTGCCAGCAGTTACTCTAGGCAGGACGATCAGCCCCAGCATTTT
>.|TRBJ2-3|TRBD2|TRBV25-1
CASSESPGLVGGATQYF
TGTGCCAGCAGTGAGTCCCCGGGACTAGTTGGGGGCGCTACGCAGTATTTT
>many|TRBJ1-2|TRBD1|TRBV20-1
CSALPTGGAYGYTF
TGCAGTGCCCTCCCGACAGGGGGGGCCTATGGCTACACCTTC
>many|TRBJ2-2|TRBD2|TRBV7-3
CASSLNPQRERGAGELFF
TGTGCCAGCAGCTTAAACCCCCAGAGGGAGCGGGGGGCCGGGGAGCTGTTTTTT
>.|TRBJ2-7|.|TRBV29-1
CSAETNGNLTPEQYF
TGCAGCGCTGAAACCAACGGGAACTTAACGCCGGAGCAGTACTTC
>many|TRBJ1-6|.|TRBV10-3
CAIMTEGSPLHF
TGTGCCATCATGACAGAAGGGTCACCCCTCCACTTT
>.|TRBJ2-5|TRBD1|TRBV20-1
CSASDRGRETQYF
TGCAGTGCTTCGGACAGGGGTAGGGAGACCCAGTACTTC
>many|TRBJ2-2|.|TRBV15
CATSRDLLYDTGELFF
TGTGCCACCAGCAGAGATCTCCTATATGACACCGGGGAGCTGTTTTTT
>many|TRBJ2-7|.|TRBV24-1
CATSDSTGPLMGEQYF
TGTGCCACCAGTGATTCCACGGGACCCCTAATGGGCGAGCAGTACTTC
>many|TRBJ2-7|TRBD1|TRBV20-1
CSGKRDRGTTEQYF
TGCAGTGGAAAAAGGGACAGGGGGACCACCGAGCAGTACTTC
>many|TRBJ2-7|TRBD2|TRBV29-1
CSVEGGKFYEQYF
TGCAGCGTTGAGGGAGGGAAGTTCTACGAGCAGTACTTC
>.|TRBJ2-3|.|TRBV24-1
CATSDGWDTQYF
TGTGCCACCAGCGACGGGTGGGATACGCAGTATTTT
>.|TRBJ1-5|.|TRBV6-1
CASSVTGIGNQPQHF
TGTGCCAGCAGTGTTACGGGAATAGGCAATCAGCCCCAGCATTTT
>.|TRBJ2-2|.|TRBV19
CASSWGQFTGELFF
TGTGCCAGTAGCTGGGGGCAGTTCACCGGGGAGCTGTTTTTT
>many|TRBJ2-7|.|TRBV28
CASRDRFEQYF
TGTGCCAGCAGGGACAGATTCGAGCAGTACTTC
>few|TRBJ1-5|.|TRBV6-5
CASSYDGHQPQHF
TGTGCCAGCAGTTATGACGGTCATCAGCCCCAGCATTTT
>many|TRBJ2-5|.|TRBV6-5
CASSYMETQYF
TGTGCCAGCAGTTACATGGAGACCCAGTACTTC
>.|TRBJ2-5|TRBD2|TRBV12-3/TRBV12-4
CASRPTSGEETQYF
TGTGCCAGCAGACCGACTAGCGGGGAAGAGACCCAGTACTTC
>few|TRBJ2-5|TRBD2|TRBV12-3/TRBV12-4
CASTPGLDLETQYF
TGTGCCAGCACCCCGGGACTAGACCTAGAGACCCAGTACTTC
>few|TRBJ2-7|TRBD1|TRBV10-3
CAISPGQGVYEQYF
TGTGCCATCAGCCCGGGACAGGGGGTCTACGAGCAGTACTTC
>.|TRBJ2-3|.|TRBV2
CASSERALSVGNTQYF
TGTGCCAGCAGTGAGCGGGCCCTCTCCGTGGGGAATACGCAGTATTTT
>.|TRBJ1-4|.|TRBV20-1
CSARTPVDNEKLFF
TGCAGTGCTCGGACCCCGGTAGACAATGAAAAACTGTTTTTT